The 23 T cell receptor beta chains in this list originate from one sample, sequenced in a study of low-dose radiotherapy and immunotherapy resistance in tumors. The sample's time point: after trial treatment. The treatment here: LDRT plus nivolumab, ipilimumab, low-dose cyclophosphamide and aspirin (RACIN trial). With a V-primer adapter and a constant-region primer, TCRs were amplified for approximately 20 PCR cycles. TCRdb analysed the reads with MiXCR anew, one entry per CDR3 protein. In the table there are tens of thousands of distinct CDR3 sequences, around 33% of which are singletons. The input for sequencing was PBMCs, taken after low-dose radiotherapy plus immunotherapy. The receptor set was obtained from a male donor with rectosigmoid adenocarcinoma.

The chain is built from TRBV2 and TRBJ2-5; D perhaps matches TRBD1 (5 bases). The V end lost 3 bases, the J end lost 5 bases, and 16 bases lay between the germline ends. The CDR3 has 15 residues. Looked up from germline, CDR1 is SNHLY and CDR2 is FYNNEI. The CDR3 loop reads CASSDPRGLYETQYF. For the CDR3, the DNA is TGTGCCAGCAGTGACCCAAGGGGCCTCTATGAGACCCAGTACTTC.

This clonotype was seen many times. The genes are TRBV5-1 and TRBJ1-2; 7 nucleotides agree with TRBD1. This CDR3 comprises 14 residues. Germline-derived CDR1 and CDR2 are SGHRS and YFSETQ. Losses at the gene ends were 2 bases for V and 0 bases for J; bases not matched to a gene: 1. CDR3 sequence reads: CASSFGQANYGYTF. For the CDR3, the DNA is TGCGCCAGCAGCTTTGGACAGGCTAACTATGGCTACACCTTC.

This clonotype was detected ten times or more. The CDR3 is CASSWGQGAPGYTF. CDR3 nucleotides: TGCGCCAGCAGCTGGGGACAGGGGGCGCCTGGCTACACCTTC. The V gene is TRBV5-1, the J gene TRBJ1-2; 12 bases line up with TRBD1. The CDR3 spans 14 residues. V trimming: 3 bases; J trimming: 7 bases; junction bases outside the gene matches: 4. CDR1 and CDR2 (germline): SGHRS, YFSETQ.

This clonotype was counted ten times or more. The V gene is TRBV7-2, the J gene TRBJ2-1; D gene ambiguous. The CDR3 has 15 amino acids. V gave up 0 bases and J gave up 5 bases, with 11 bases separating them. Germline V gene lookup returns CDR1 SGHTA and CDR2 FQGNSA. The chain's CDR3 is CASSLAGRSDNEQFF. The CDR3 DNA is TGTGCCAGCAGCTTAGCAGGAAGATCGGACAATGAGCAGTTCTTC.

This chain uses TRBV5-4 with TRBJ2-3, with 9 bases aligning to TRBD2. The CDR3 extends over 15 amino acids. CDR1 and CDR2 from the germline V gene are SGHNT and YYREEE (reference sequence). V was pared by 1 base and J by 1 base, with 1 base of the junction left unmatched. This CDR3 is CASSLRTSGTDTQYF. The CDR3 DNA is TGTGCCAGCAGCTTGAGGACTAGCGGCACAGATACGCAGTATTTT. The complete variable domain, with remaining parts taken from reference TRBV5-4 and TRBJ2-3, reads ETGVTQSPTHLIKTRGQQVTLRCSSQSGHNTVSWYQQALGQGPQFIFQYYREEENGRGNFPPRFSGLQFPNYSSELNVNALELDDSALYLCASSLRTSGTDTQYFGPGTRLTVL.

In its sample, this clonotype ranks as medium-sized (0.01 to 0.1%). V usage is TRBV28 and J usage is TRBJ1-5, with D tentatively TRBD1 (5 bases). CDR1 and CDR2 (germline): MDHEN, SYDVKM. The CDR3 loop spans 17 amino acids. V lost 6 bases to trimming and J lost 10 bases, with 28 bases between them. CDR3 coding DNA: TGTGCCAGCAGCCAGGATACGGGACGGATCACCTCAGGTCCCCAGCATTTT. Protein product: CASSQDTGRITSGPQHF. Full variable domain (rest looked up from reference TRBV28 and TRBJ1-5): DVKVTQSSRYLVKRTGEKVFLECVQDMDHENMFWYRQDPGLGLRLIYFSYDVKMKEKGDIPEGYSVSREKKERFSLILESASTNQTSMYLCASSQDTGRITSGPQHFGDGTRLSIL.

This clonotype occurred many times. V is TRBV28 and J is TRBJ2-7, with 9 bases fitting TRBD1. The CDR3 is 14 amino acids. CDR1 is MDHEN, CDR2 SYDVKM, per germline. The trim removed 7 bases at V and 4 bases at J, leaving 8 bases unmatched. The CDR3 here is CASTSGTGRYEQYF. In DNA, the CDR3 is TGTGCCAGCACCTCAGGGACAGGGCGGTACGAGCAGTACTTC.

This clonotype was observed many times. The J gene is TRBJ2-7, the V gene TRBV29-1, with D hard to call. The CDR3 is 14 amino acids. V dropped 4 bases and J dropped 0 bases, with 13 bases sitting between them. Germline V gene lookup returns CDR1 SQVTM and CDR2 ANQGSEA. CDR3 loop: CSVVSGLSSYEQYF. DNA of the CDR3: TGCAGCGTTGTTTCAGGTTTAAGCTCCTACGAGCAGTACTTC.

The chain is built from TRBV20-1 and TRBJ1-1; D possibly corresponds to TRBD1 (5 bases). The ends were cut back, 3 bases at V and 3 bases at J, with 11 bases in the middle. The CDR3 contains 13 residues. Germline V gene data show CDR1 as DFQATT and CDR2 as SNEGSKA (reference sequence). The CDR3 loop reads CSARWGGDTEAFF. For the CDR3, the DNA is TGCAGTGCTAGGTGGGGGGGTGACACTGAAGCTTTCTTT.

Ten or more counts support this clonotype. This chain joins TRBV2 and TRBJ2-7; D call uncertain. CDR1 is SNHLY, CDR2 FYNNEI, per germline. V was pared by 8 bases and J by 9 bases, with 14 bases between. The CDR3 loop spans 11 amino acids. The CDR3 sequence: CASSPRLGQYF. Written as DNA, the CDR3 is TGTGCCAGCTCGCCGCGGCTCGGGCAGTACTTC.

Concerning this clonotype itself: The germline gene is not matched at one end of the junction; a read error may be the cause. The chain links TRBV28 to TRBJ2-3; no reliable D call. Germline-derived CDR1 and CDR2 are MDHEN and SYDVKM. The CDR3 length is 14 residues. CDR3 bases: TGTGCCAGCAGTTTTTCACATAGCACAGATACGCAGTATTTC. This codes for CASSFSHSTDTQYF.

This clonotype was counted ten times or more. The chain employs TRBV5-5 and TRBJ1-2, with D maybe TRBD1 (6 bases). The CDR3 covers 17 residues. V lost 3 bases to trimming and J lost 7 bases, with 25 bases between them. The germline CDR1 and CDR2 sequences are SGHKS and YYEKEE (reference sequence). The CDR3 is CASSWSGGGGAESGYTF. DNA for the CDR3: TGTGCCAGCAGCTGGAGCGGTGGGGGGGGGGCCGAGAGTGGCTACACCTTC.

The chain links TRBV7-6 to TRBJ2-5; possible D gene TRBD1, 6 bases. The V end was cut by 3 bases, the J end by 5 bases, with 22 bases between. CDR3 length: 17 residues. Germline V gene lookup returns CDR1 SGHVS and CDR2 FNYEAQ. The CDR3 sequence: CASSFLQGPTMMETQYF. The CDR3 DNA follows: TGTGCCAGCAGCTTCTTACAGGGACCGACCATGATGGAGACCCAGTACTTC.

Only one count was recorded for this clonotype. This may be a read error, as it is one base from a much larger clone. The CDR3 reads CASSQGETQYF. The CDR3 DNA follows: TGTGCCAGCAGCCAAGGAGAGACCCAGTACTTC. This chain joins TRBV3-1 and TRBJ2-5; D remains unclear. CDR1 and CDR2 (germline): LGHDT, YNNKEL (reference sequence). The CDR3 covers 11 residues. Trimming removed 1 base at V and 4 bases at J, with 1 base between.

The V call is TRBV20-1, the J call TRBJ2-3; TRBD1 might be the D (6 bases). The V gene's germline CDR1 is DFQATT and CDR2 SNEGSKA (reference sequence). V was shortened by 6 bases and J by 4 bases, with 20 bases between the two germline ends. The CDR3 totals 15 residues. The CDR3 reads CSAVGALRAPDTQYF. Here the CDR3 DNA reads TGCAGTGCCGTGGGGGCCCTCAGGGCCCCAGATACGCAGTATTTT.

This clonotype occurred many times. The chain links TRBV7-2 to TRBJ2-3; D perhaps matches TRBD2 (5 bases). V was cut by 7 bases and J by 0 bases, with 8 bases left in between. CDR3 length: 13 amino acids. Germline lookup yields CDR1 SGHTA and CDR2 FQGNSA. The CDR3 loop is CASMDFSTDTQYF. The CDR3 nucleotides read TGTGCCAGCATGGACTTTAGCACAGATACGCAGTATTTT. The full variable domain, completed using reference TRBV7-2 and TRBJ2-3, is GAGVSQSPSNKVTEKGKDVELRCDPISGHTALYWYRQSLGQGLEFLIYFQGNSAPDKSGLPSDRFSAERTGGSVSTLTIQRTQQEDSAVYLCASMDFSTDTQYFGPGTRLTVL.

Comment on this clonotype: A far larger clone is off by one base, so a read error is likely. The J gene is TRBJ2-7, the V gene TRBV11-3; 13 bases agree with TRBD2. With V trimmed by 5 bases and J by 7 bases, 11 bases remained unmatched. CDR1 and CDR2 (germline): SGHNT, YENEEA. This CDR3 has 16 amino acids. CDR3 DNA: TGTGCCAGCAGCGCAGGAGGGACTAGCGGGGACAATGAGCAGTACTTC. This codes for CASSAGGTSGDNEQYF.

This clonotype came up many times. The J gene is TRBJ1-2, the V gene TRBV23-1; TRBD1 agrees at 7 bases. TRBV23-1 is labeled an ORF, and its function is uncertain. This CDR3 spans 17 amino acids. J lost 4 bases, V lost 3 bases, and 14 bases had no gene match. This CDR3 reads CASSHSPRTGTAYGYTF. The CDR3 coding sequence is TGCGCCAGCAGTCACTCTCCCCGCACCGGGACAGCCTATGGCTACACCTTC.

CDR3 loop: CASSQGPALWDNQPQHF. The CDR3 coding sequence is TGCGCCAGCAGCCAAGGGCCCGCTCTCTGGGACAATCAGCCCCAGCATTTT. This rearrangement joins TRBV4-3 to TRBJ1-5; no firm D call. Trimming pared 1 base from V and 3 bases from J, leaving 16 bases between. This CDR3 is built from 17 residues. CDR1 and CDR2 (germline): LGHNA, YSLEER.

This clonotype came up many times. The V gene is TRBV7-8, the J gene TRBJ1-1, with D possibly TRBD1 on 6 matching bases. The CDR3 is 15 residues long. The V and J ends lost 1 base and 10 bases respectively, with 19 bases between them. The V gene's germline CDR1 is SGHVS and CDR2 FQNEAQ. Here the CDR3 reads CASSLDGVGGRSAFF. The CDR3 DNA reads TGTGCCAGCAGCTTAGATGGTGTGGGGGGGCGGTCAGCTTTCTTT.

This clonotype has at least ten counts. This chain connects TRBV6-2 or TRBV6-3 to TRBJ2-2, with 8 nucleotides matching TRBD1. With V trimmed by 9 bases and J by 5 bases, 5 bases remained unmatched. The length of the CDR3 is 13 residues. The V gene's germline CDR1 is MNHEY and CDR2 SVGEGT. Here the CDR3 DNA reads TGTGCCAGTTATGGACAGGGAACCGGGGAGCTGTTTTTT. It is translated as CASYGQGTGELFF.

As regards this clonotype: This probably arose from a read error, given a far larger clone one base away. The chain employs TRBV6-2 or TRBV6-3 and TRBJ2-1, with 7 bases lining up with TRBD1. V was clipped by 6 bases and J by 10 bases; unmatched bases: 15. The CDR3 consists of 15 residues. CDR1 and CDR2 from the germline V gene are MNHEY and SVGEGT. In nucleotides, the CDR3 is TGTGCCAGCAGCCCTACAGGGGTAGGTTTAAACGAGCAGTTCTTC. It codes for CASSPTGVGLNEQFF.

This clonotype was observed many times. The chain links TRBV6-4 to TRBJ2-2; no definite D call. Per the germline V gene, CDR1 is MRHNA and CDR2 is SNTAGT. Trimming pared 5 bases from V and 2 bases from J, leaving 6 bases between. This CDR3 spans 13 amino acids. CDR3 DNA sequence: TGTGCCAGCAGTCAAACTAACACCGGGGAGCTGTTTTTT. It yields the protein CASSQTNTGELFF.